This section outlines one T cell receptor (beta chain) sequence together with its context. These data are taken from a study of Ad26.COV2.S vaccination and SARS-CoV-2 variants. The treatment: roughly 19 received Ad26.COV2.S at low or high dose, single or two shots; about 5 received placebo; per-sample allocation not given. Day 63 following the first vaccine or placebo injection was when the samples were taken. Germline-derived CDR1 and CDR2 are SGHDT and YYEEEE. The CDR3 has 18 residues. V lost 3 bases and J lost 3; bases outside the gene matches: 14. Profiled with immunoSEQ multiplex PCR; TCRdb holds only in-frame clones, not every one. Found here are about 400,000 clones, 75% to 90% of them singletons; the top ten hold around 2%.

The sample was peripheral blood, taken in a trial of Ad26.COV2.S vaccine versus placebo. The rearrangement joins TRBV5-6 to TRBJ2-3; TRBD2 matches at 9 bases. This clonotype was obtained from a person aged 18-60 years who received the Ad26.COV2.S COVID-19 vaccine or a placebo. As DNA, the CDR3 is TGTGCCAGCAGCTGGGGACCCCTCGCCGCGGGAGGGACAGATACGCAGTATTTT. Amino acid sequence: CASSWGPLAAGGTDTQYF. Together with reference TRBV5-6 and TRBJ2-3, the CDR3 gives the full variable domain: DAGVTQSPTHLIKTRGQQVTLRCSPKSGHDTVSWYQQALGQGPQFIFQYYEEEERQRGNFPDRFSGHQFPNYSSELNVNALLLGDSALYLCASSWGPLAAGGTDTQYFGPGTRLTVL.